This T cell receptor beta chain was identified in a study of cytomegalovirus exposure and HLA in healthy donors. Looking at the study overall: The approximately 680 first-cohort repertoires and the 95 to 150 validation repertoires shared the same platform, a later analysis reported.

Trimming cost V 0 bases and J 7 bases; bases outside gene matches: 14. This CDR3 is 18 amino acids long. The germline gives CDR1 MGHRA, CDR2 YSYEKL. Using immunoSEQ multiplex PCR, the repertoire was profiled, and TCRdb retains in-frame clones only, with some absent. The table includes 140,000 to 150,000 clones, approximately 94% detected once. Specimen: PBMCs. J is TRBJ1-5 and V is TRBV4-1; 8 nucleotides align to TRBD1. The receptor was derived from a man between 18 and 35 years old in good health and CMV-seropositive. The CDR3 DNA is TGCGCCAGCAGCCAAGAACCCCTCGGCAGGGGGCGGGGGCAGCCCCAGCATTTT. Amino acids: CASSQEPLGRGRGQPQHF.